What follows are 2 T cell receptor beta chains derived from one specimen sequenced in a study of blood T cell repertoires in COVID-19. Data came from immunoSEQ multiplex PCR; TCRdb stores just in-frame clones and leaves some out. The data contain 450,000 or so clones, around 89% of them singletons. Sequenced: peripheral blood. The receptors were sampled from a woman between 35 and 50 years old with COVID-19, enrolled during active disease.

The CDR3 spells CASTSIGGAYGYTF. Written as DNA, the CDR3 is TGTGCCAGCACCTCTATAGGGGGCGCCTATGGCTACACCTTC. The chain has TRBV27 and TRBJ1-2; the match to TRBD1 covers 7 bases. V shed 7 bases, J shed 4 bases, and the junction held 9 bases outside the gene matches. CDR3 length equals 14 residues. The V gene's germline CDR1 is MNHEY and CDR2 SMNVEV (reference sequence).

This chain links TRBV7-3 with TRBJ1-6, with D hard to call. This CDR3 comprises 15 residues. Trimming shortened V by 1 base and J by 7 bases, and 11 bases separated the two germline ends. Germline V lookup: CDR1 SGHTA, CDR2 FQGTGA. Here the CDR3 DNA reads TGTGCCAGCAGCTTAAGCGGGCAGCCAAATTCACCCCTCCACTTT. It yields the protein CASSLSGQPNSPLHF.